Below, one T cell receptor beta chain is given with its context. Its antigen is currently unknown. The data were obtained in a study of shared clonotypes between healthy human individuals. Turning to the study itself: Donors had three CD4 naive, three CD4 memory, two CD8 naive and one CD8 memory plate apiece.

Caucasian adults living in Nashville, Tennessee, provided all samples. Study results and caveats: Apart from blood, nothing was sampled; tissue repertoires likely differ.

Genomic DNA from each subset was divided evenly over several immunoSEQ plates. TCRdb's copy holds only in-frame clones and misses some; the assay was immunoSEQ multiplex PCR. The sample yields 1,400,000 or so clones, about 98.5% seen once. The clonotype originates from a man aged 30 to 39 in good health. Sequenced: naive CD4+ T cells sorted from blood. Subset: CD45RA+ positively selected.

CDR3 nucleotide sequence: TGTGCCAGCAGCGTAGAAGCCGGGAATACCTACGAGCAGTACTTC. This gives the protein CASSVEAGNTYEQYF. This sequence joins TRBV9 and TRBJ2-7, with D tentatively TRBD2 (5 bases). CDR3 size: 15 residues. Germline V CDR1 and CDR2: SGDLS, YYNGEE. V was pared by 0 bases and J by 2 bases, with 12 bases between.